The 5 T cell receptor beta chains given below trace back to one sample, sequenced in a study of cytomegalovirus exposure and HLA in healthy donors. It was with 60 Vbeta and 13 Jbeta primers that the PCR ran. Sequencing used immunoSEQ multiplex PCR; TCRdb keeps in-frame clones, though not all of them. The table shows 85,000 to 95,000 clones, with roughly 63% occurring only once. Sequenced input: PBMCs. The receptors stem from a woman aged 25 to 45 in good health and CMV-seronegative.

Here the CDR3 reads CASSLYPIRNEKLFF. In nucleotides, the CDR3 is TGTGCCAGCAGCTTATATCCAATACGGAATGAAAAACTGTTTTTT. V gene TRBV7-2 combines with J gene TRBJ1-4, with D uncertain. Trimming shortened V by 2 bases and J by 5 bases, and 12 bases separated the two germline ends. The germline V gene encodes CDR1 SGHTA and CDR2 FQGNSA. CDR3 length: 15 residues.

V is TRBV25-1 and J is TRBJ1-2; TRBD1 aligns across 9 bases. The junction had 9 bases not matched to a gene; V was cut back by 5 bases and J by 8 bases. Germline loops: CDR1 MGHDK, CDR2 SYGVNS. The CDR3 runs 14 residues. DNA for the CDR3: TGTGCCAGCAGTAAACAGGGGGCGCGGAGAGGCTACACCTTC. This translates into CASSKQGARRGYTF.

The CDR3 sequence: CASSQERTGVYGYTF. The DNA of the CDR3 is TGCGCCAGCAGCCAAGAAAGGACAGGCGTCTATGGCTACACCTTC. The chain uses TRBV4-3 and TRBJ1-2; 7 positions match TRBD1. The trim removed 0 bases at V and 4 bases at J, leaving 5 bases unmatched. From germline, CDR1 is LGHNA and CDR2 YSLEER. This CDR3 spans 15 amino acids.

The CDR3 sequence is CASRLAGSGELFF. The CDR3 region has the DNA TGTGCCAGTCGACTAGCGGGGAGTGGGGAGCTGTTTTTT. This sequence joins TRBV6-4 and TRBJ2-2, with 11 bases identical to TRBD2. Per the germline V gene, CDR1 is MRHNA and CDR2 is SNTAGT. Trimming at V came to 9 bases and at J to 8 bases, leaving 5 bases not matched to a gene. The CDR3 runs 13 residues.

The chain carries TRBV6-6 and TRBJ1-1; maybe TRBD1 (5 bases). Germline V CDR1 and CDR2: MNHNY, SVGAGI (reference sequence). V was pared by 6 bases and J by 6 bases, with 20 bases between. The CDR3 contains 15 residues. The CDR3 loop is CASRSLGGWIAEAFF. The CDR3 nucleotides are TGTGCCAGCAGAAGCCTCGGGGGATGGATCGCTGAAGCTTTCTTT.